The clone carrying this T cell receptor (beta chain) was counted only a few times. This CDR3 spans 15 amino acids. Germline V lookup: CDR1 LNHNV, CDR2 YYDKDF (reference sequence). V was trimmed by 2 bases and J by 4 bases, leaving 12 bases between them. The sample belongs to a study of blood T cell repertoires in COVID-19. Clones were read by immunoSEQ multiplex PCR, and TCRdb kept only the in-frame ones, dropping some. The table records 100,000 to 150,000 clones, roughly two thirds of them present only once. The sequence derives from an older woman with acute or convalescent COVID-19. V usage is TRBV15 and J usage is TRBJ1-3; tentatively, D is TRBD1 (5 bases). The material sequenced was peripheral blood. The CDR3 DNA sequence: TGTGCCACCAGCAGATCCCCGGACACGGGAAACACCATATATTTT. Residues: CATSRSPDTGNTIYF.